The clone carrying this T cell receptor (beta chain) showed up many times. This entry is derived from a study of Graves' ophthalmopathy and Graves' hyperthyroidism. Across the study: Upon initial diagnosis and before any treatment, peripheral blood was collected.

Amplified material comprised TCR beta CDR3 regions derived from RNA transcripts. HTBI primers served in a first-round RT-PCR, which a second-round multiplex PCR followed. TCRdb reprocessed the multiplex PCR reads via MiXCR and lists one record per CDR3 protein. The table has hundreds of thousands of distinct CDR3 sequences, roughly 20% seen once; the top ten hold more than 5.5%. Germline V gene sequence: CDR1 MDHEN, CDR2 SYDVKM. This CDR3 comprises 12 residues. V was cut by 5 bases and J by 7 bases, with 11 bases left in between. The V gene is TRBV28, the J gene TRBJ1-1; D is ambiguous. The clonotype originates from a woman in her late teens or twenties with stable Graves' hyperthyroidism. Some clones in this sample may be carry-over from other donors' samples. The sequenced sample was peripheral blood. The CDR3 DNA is TGTGCCAGCAGTCCGGACCTATTTGAAGCTTTCTTT. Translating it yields CASSPDLFEAFF.